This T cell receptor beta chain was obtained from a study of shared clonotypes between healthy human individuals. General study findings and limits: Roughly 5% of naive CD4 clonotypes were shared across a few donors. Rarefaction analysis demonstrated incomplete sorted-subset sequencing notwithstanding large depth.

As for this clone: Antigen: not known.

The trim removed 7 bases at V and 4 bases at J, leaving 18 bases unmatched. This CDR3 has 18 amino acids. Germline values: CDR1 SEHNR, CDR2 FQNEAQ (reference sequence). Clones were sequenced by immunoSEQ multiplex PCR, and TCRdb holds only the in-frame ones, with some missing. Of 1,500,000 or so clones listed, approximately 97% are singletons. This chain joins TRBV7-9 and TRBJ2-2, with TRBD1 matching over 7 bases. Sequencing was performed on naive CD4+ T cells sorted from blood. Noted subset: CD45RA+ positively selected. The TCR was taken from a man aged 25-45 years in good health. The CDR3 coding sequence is TGTGCCAGCAACCGCCCCGGGACAGCCATAAGGTTCACCGGGGAGCTGTTTTTT. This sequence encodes CASNRPGTAIRFTGELFF.